The 7 T cell receptor beta chains given below trace back to one sample, sequenced in a study of CXCR3-negative and CXCR3-positive naive CD8 T cells. Via 5' RACE with UMI labels, TRB cDNA libraries were prepared. No DNA is given; TCRdb re-called the 5' RACE reads and lists each CDR3 protein once. The sample holds approximately 66,000 distinct CDR3 sequences. The specimen was naive CXCR3- CD8+ T cells from blood. Subset specified: CD45RO-CCR7+CD27+CD95- naive CD8+ T cells lacking CXCR3 (TNR3-). These receptors were taken from a human donor in good health. Some clones in this sample may be carry-over from other donors' samples.

This sequence joins TRBV7-9 and TRBJ2-7. CDR1 is SEHNR, CDR2 FQNEAQ, per germline (reference sequence). CDR3 length: 13 residues. The CDR3 region is CASSLPPANEQYF.

The chain couples TRBV4-3 to TRBJ2-7; checking the TCRdb D call of TRBD1 is not possible without DNA. The CDR3 has 14 residues. The germline CDR1 and CDR2 sequences are LGHNA and YSLEER. The CDR3 spells CASSQVQGNYKQYF.

The chain uses TRBV11-3 and TRBJ1-1; TCRdb picks TRBD1, but there is no DNA to check that call. This CDR3 has 15 residues. Per germline, CDR1 SGHNT and CDR2 YENEEA. This CDR3 reads CASSLGTGGGTEAFF.

V and J are TRBV10-1 and TRBJ2-3; TCRdb's D call of TRBD2 is untestable without DNA. The CDR3 contains 15 residues. The V gene's germline CDR1 is WNHNN and CDR2 SYGVQD (reference sequence). The CDR3 region is CARVASGGPRDTQYF.

The chain combines TRBV5-1 with TRBJ2-7; TCRdb's D gene call, TRBD1, goes unchecked for lack of DNA. The V gene's germline CDR1 is SGHRS and CDR2 YFSETQ. This CDR3 contains 16 residues. The CDR3 protein is CASSLAEGGVSYEQYF.

The V call is TRBV28, the J call TRBJ2-2; TCRdb's assignment of TRBD2 cannot be checked, as there is no DNA. The CDR3 has 14 amino acids. Germline loops: CDR1 MDHEN, CDR2 SYDVKM. CDR3 in amino acids: CATHWRAAPGELFF.

The V gene is TRBV29-1, the J gene TRBJ2-2; TCRdb lists TRBD1, though no DNA is available to test this call. The V gene's germline CDR1 is SQVTM and CDR2 ANQGSEA. This CDR3 is 15 amino acids long. The CDR3 reads CSVLKQGGATGELFF.